The present T cell receptor (beta chain) was sequenced within a study of OX40 agonist ivuxolimab in advanced cancers. V trimming: 7 bases; J trimming: 1 base; junction bases outside the gene matches: 10. The CDR3 is 16 residues long. CDR1 SGHRS and CDR2 YFSETQ come from the germline V gene. The assay was immunoSEQ multiplex PCR, and TCRdb's table has in-frame clones only and misses some. The sample records approximately 63,000 clones, 86% being singletons. This receptor was taken from an adult with an advanced solid tumor such as melanoma, head and neck, liver or kidney cancer. Sample: CD4+ or CD8+ T cells sorted from blood, taken in a trial of the OX40 agonist ivuxolimab. This chain joins TRBV5-1 and TRBJ2-2, with 7 positions matching TRBD2. CDR3 DNA sequence: TGCGCCAGCGCGCGTGGCGGGAGCGAGAACACCGGGGAGCTGTTTTTT. Translated: CASARGGSENTGELFF.